This record covers a single T cell receptor (beta chain). Individuals drawn from approximately 26 US areas were roughly 18 to 100 years old. The data were taken from a study of blood T cell repertoires in COVID-19. For the study at large: COVID-19 samples collected from the United States, Italy and Spain covered acute and convalescent phases. PBMCs, B-cell-depleted T cells, or T cells were the source of the cDNA or gDNA that made up the material.

Per the germline V gene, CDR1 is GTSNPN and CDR2 is SVGIG (reference sequence). V shed 0 bases and J shed 4 bases, with 19 bases lying between them. There are 18 residues in the CDR3. Generated by immunoSEQ multiplex PCR, the TCRdb table keeps only in-frame clones and is missing some. This sample carries some 190,000 clones, roughly 82% of them seen once, and the ten largest clones take 4.5% to 6.5%. The chain recombines TRBV30 with TRBJ2-6; no firm D call. This sequence was found in a man in his forties with acute COVID-19. The material sequenced was PBMCs or T cells enriched from blood (not recorded which). The CDR3 reads CAWSVIQPQLGGANVLTF. DNA of the CDR3: TGTGCCTGGAGTGTAATACAGCCTCAATTAGGAGGGGCCAACGTCCTGACTTTC.